These T cell receptor beta chains were read from a single sample in a study of cytomegalovirus exposure and HLA in healthy donors. Assay: immunoSEQ multiplex PCR; the TCRdb copy retains only in-frame clones and omits some. There are 180,000 or so clones in the sample; 65% to 80% occur only once, and around 2.3% lies in the top ten. The sample was PBMCs. Receptors were obtained from a woman in her twenties or thirties in good health and CMV-seropositive. Both conserved end residues are part of each CDR3. D genes are given only for firm matches. The listing skips clone size in some rows; elsewhere it reads once, few, many or a size class.

d_call	v_call	clone_size	j_call	cdr3_aa	cdr3_nt
.	TRBV6-5	.	TRBJ1-6	CASSLRENSPLHF	TGTGCCAGCAGTCTCCGGGAAAATTCACCCCTCCACTTT
.	TRBV10-3	once	TRBJ1-2	CAISHLETETYGYTF	TGTGCCATCAGCCACCTCGAGACAGAGACCTATGGCTACACCTTC
TRBD1	TRBV10-3	few	TRBJ2-1	CAITGQGTHEQFF	TGTGCCATCACCGGACAGGGCACTCATGAGCAGTTCTTC
.	TRBV15	.	TRBJ2-1	CATSRVRGNYNEQFF	TGTGCCACCAGCAGAGTTAGGGGGAACTACAATGAGCAGTTCTTC
TRBD1	TRBV28	.	TRBJ1-3	CASSTPGQGYTIYF	TGTGCCAGCAGCACTCCAGGACAGGGGTACACCATATATTTT
TRBD1	TRBV28	.	TRBJ1-4	CASSLSPGGFGEKLFF	TGTGCCAGCAGTTTATCCCCAGGGGGCTTTGGCGAAAAACTGTTTTTT
TRBD2	TRBV2	.	TRBJ2-7	CASRLSGGTSYEQYF	TGTGCCAGCAGGCTCTCCGGGGGGACTTCCTACGAGCAGTACTTC
.	TRBV9	.	TRBJ1-4	CASSGIGLPNEKLFF	TGTGCCAGCAGCGGTATCGGACTGCCGAATGAAAAACTGTTTTTT
TRBD1	TRBV19	.	TRBJ2-3	CASSLFGTGLTDTQYF	TGTGCCAGTAGTCTCTTTGGGACAGGGCTCACAGATACGCAGTATTTT
.	TRBV19	.	TRBJ2-6	CASSPDSSSGANVLTF	TGTGCCAGTAGTCCGGACAGTTCCTCTGGGGCCAACGTCCTGACTTTC
.	TRBV7-2	.	TRBJ1-5	CASSSEPSGIAQHF	TGTGCCAGCAGCTCAGAGCCGTCAGGGATAGCCCAGCATTTT
.	TRBV6-1	.	TRBJ1-5	CASSSPDGYQPQHF	TGTGCCAGCAGTTCACCCGACGGGTATCAGCCCCAGCATTTT
TRBD2	TRBV6-5	.	TRBJ2-1	CASSPGTSGPNEQFF	TGTGCCAGCAGTCCCGGGACTAGCGGACCTAATGAGCAGTTCTTC
.	TRBV2	.	TRBJ1-6	CASTEDSYNSPLHF	TGTGCCAGCACCGAGGACTCCTATAATTCACCCCTCCACTTT
.	TRBV7-3	.	TRBJ2-1	CASSPGNNEQFF	TGTGCCAGCAGCCCAGGGAACAATGAGCAGTTCTTC